The present T cell receptor (beta chain) was sequenced within a study of T cell repertoires in cytomegalovirus infection. For the study at large: Researchers turned to recently identified HLA-C-restricted CMV epitopes as well as well-studied HLA-B-restricted ones. It was the public TCR beta signatures that indicated both CMV infection and matching HLA type.

TCRdb redid the calling of the reads with MiXCR, one entry per CDR3 protein. Among roughly 180,000 distinct CDR3 sequences listed, about a fifth were seen once. V was clipped by 8 bases and J by 2 bases, with 10 bases between them. Germline CDR1 reads MNHEY; CDR2 reads SVGAGI. The CDR3 spans 13 residues. Findings and limits, study-wide: Clonotypes of TCR beta that were HLA-C-restricted and CMV-specific dominated the ex vivo response.

This clonotype has more than one count but fewer than ten. No antigen is known for it. Sample: CD8+ T cells from cultured PBMCs, taken from culture after CMV antigen stimulation. The chain is built from TRBV6-5 and TRBJ2-1, with a tentative D call TRBD1 (6 bases). This TCR derives from a human donor in good health (CMV status not recorded). Some clones in this sample may be carry-over from other donors' samples. CDR3 bases: TGTGCCAGCTCTGACAGGACCTACAATGAGCAGTTCTTC. It is translated as CASSDRTYNEQFF.